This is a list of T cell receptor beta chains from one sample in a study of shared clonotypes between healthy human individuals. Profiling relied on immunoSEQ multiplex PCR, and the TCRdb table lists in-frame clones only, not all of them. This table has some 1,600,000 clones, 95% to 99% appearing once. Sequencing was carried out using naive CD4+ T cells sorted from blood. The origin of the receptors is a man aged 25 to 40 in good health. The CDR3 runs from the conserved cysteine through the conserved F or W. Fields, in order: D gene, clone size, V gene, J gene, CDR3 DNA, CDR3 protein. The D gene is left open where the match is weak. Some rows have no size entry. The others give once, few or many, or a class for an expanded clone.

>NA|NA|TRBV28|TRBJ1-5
TGTGCCAGCAGCTTCCAGCAGCCCCAGCATTTT
CASSFQQPQHF
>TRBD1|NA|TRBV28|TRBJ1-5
TGTGCCAGCAGACAAGGACAGGGACTCAATCAGCCCCAGCATTTT
CASRQGQGLNQPQHF
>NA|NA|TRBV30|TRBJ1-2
TGTGCCTGGAGTGTACGGCTTCACGACTATGGCTACACCTTC
CAWSVRLHDYGYTF
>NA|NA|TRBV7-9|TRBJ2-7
TGTGCCAGCAGCTTAGAGGGGATCGGCGAGCAGTACTTC
CASSLEGIGEQYF
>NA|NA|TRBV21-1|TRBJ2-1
TGTGCCAGCAAGTCGGGTAGCGGGGCCTACAATGAGCAGTTCTTC
CASKSGSGAYNEQFF
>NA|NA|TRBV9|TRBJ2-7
TGTGCCAGCAGCGTAGGAAGCGAAGGGACCTACGAGCAGTACTTC
CASSVGSEGTYEQYF
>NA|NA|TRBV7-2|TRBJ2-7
TGTGCCAGCAGCTTAGAGGGGGGGCCGGGAGAGCAGTACTTC
CASSLEGGPGEQYF
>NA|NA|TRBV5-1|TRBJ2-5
TGCGCCAGCAGCTTGGCTCAGATCCAAGAGACCCAGTACTTC
CASSLAQIQETQYF
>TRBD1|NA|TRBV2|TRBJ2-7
TGTGCCAGCAGAGAGACAGGGATCGAGGACGAGCAGTACTTC
CASRETGIEDEQYF
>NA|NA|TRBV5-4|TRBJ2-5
TGTGCCAGCAGCTTAAGAGCGGTACAAGAGACCCAGTACTTC
CASSLRAVQETQYF
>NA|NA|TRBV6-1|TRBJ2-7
TGTGCCAGCTCTCAGGACAGAATCTACGAGCAGTACTTC
CASSQDRIYEQYF
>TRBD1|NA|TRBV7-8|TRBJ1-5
TGTGCCAGCAGCCCCGGGACAGGGTTTCGCAATCAGCCCCAGCATTTT
CASSPGTGFRNQPQHF
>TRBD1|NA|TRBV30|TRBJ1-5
TGTGCCTGGAGTGTACCCACAGGGGGCATTCAGCCCCAGCATTTT
CAWSVPTGGIQPQHF
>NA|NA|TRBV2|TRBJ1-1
TGTGCCAGCAGTGACAGATTTCCCACTGAAGCTTTCTTT
CASSDRFPTEAFF
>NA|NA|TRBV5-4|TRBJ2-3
TGTGCCAGCATGCCGGGACCCGAGCGCACAGATACGCAGTATTTT
CASMPGPERTDTQYF
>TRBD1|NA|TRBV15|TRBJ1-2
TGTGCCACCAGCAGAGATCGGACAGGACATTATGGCTACACCTTC
CATSRDRTGHYGYTF
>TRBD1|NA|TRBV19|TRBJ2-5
TGTGCCAGTAGTCCCCTCGGACAGGGGGCAGAGACCCAGTACTTC
CASSPLGQGAETQYF
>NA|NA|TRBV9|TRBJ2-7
TGTGCCAGCAGCGTAGGGGACGCACGAACCTACGAGCAGTACTTC
CASSVGDARTYEQYF
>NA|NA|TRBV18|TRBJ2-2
TGTGCCAGCTCACCCACGGGCCCGAACACCGGGGAGCTGTTTTTT
CASSPTGPNTGELFF
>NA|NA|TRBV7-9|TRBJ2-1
TGTGCCAGCAGAGATAGCGCCAATGAGCAGTTCTTC
CASRDSANEQFF
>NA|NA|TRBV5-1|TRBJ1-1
TGCGCCAGCAGCTTGGGAAGGGGCACTGAAGCTTTCTTT
CASSLGRGTEAFF
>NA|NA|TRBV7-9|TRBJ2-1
TGTGCCAGCAGCTTATCCCCCAGGGTGGCTGAGCAGTTCTTC
CASSLSPRVAEQFF
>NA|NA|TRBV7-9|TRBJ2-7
TGTGCCAGCAGCTTAGAGGGCAGGACCTACGAGCAGTACTTC
CASSLEGRTYEQYF
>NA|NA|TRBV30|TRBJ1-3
TGTGCCTGGAGTGCCCGGTTTCGGGGGTCTGGAAACACCATATATTTT
CAWSARFRGSGNTIYF
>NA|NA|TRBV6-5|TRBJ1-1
TGTGCCAGCAGCCTCCAGGATTTGGCCACTGAAGCTTTCTTT
CASSLQDLATEAFF
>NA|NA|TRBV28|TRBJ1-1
TGTGCCAGCAGTCAGACCCGCTCCACTGAAGCTTTCTTT
CASSQTRSTEAFF
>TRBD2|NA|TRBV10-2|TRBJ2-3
TGCGCCAGCAGTGTTAGCGGGAGAGGGGGAGGGGATACGCAGTATTTT
CASSVSGRGGGDTQYF
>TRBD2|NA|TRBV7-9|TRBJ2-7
TGTGCCAGCAGCGAAGGACTAGCGGGAGGGCCATTGGTGCAGTACTTC
CASSEGLAGGPLVQYF
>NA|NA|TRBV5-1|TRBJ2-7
TGCGCCAGCAATATCGCAGCCGGCTACGAGCAGTACTTC
CASNIAAGYEQYF
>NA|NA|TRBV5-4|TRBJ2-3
TGTGCCAGCAGCTTATCATCTAGATCCGTTAGCACAGATACGCAGTATTTT
CASSLSSRSVSTDTQYF
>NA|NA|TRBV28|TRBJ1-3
TGTGCCAGCAGTTTAACGGGGGCTGGAAACACCATATATTTT
CASSLTGAGNTIYF
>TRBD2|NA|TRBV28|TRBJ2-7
TGTGCCTGCTGGGGGGGCTACGAGCAGTACTTC
CACWGGYEQYF
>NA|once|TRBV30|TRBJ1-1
TGTGCCTGGAGTAGCGGCCTGGGGAAAGCTTTCTTT
CAWSSGLGKAFF
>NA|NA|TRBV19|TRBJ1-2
TGTGCCAGTAGTACCGCGGCGACACCTAACTATGGCTACACCTTC
CASSTAATPNYGYTF
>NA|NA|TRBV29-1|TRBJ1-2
TGCAGCGTTGAATCCTTTAACTATGGCTACACCTTC
CSVESFNYGYTF
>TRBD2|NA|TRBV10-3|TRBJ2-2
TGTGCCATCACCCCGTCAGAGAGCGGGGTCCCTGGTGGGGAGCTGTTTTTT
CAITPSESGVPGGELFF
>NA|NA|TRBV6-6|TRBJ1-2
TGTGCCAGCAGTTACTCGATCGGCGCAGCGCCCTATGGCTACACCTTC
CASSYSIGAAPYGYTF
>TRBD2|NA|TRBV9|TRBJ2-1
TGTGCCAGCAGCGTAGCTACTAGCGGGAGAAGGGGGGCCTACAATGAGCAGTTCTTC
CASSVATSGRRGAYNEQFF
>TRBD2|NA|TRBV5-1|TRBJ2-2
TGCGCCAGCAGCTTCCGGGAGGGCACCGGGGAGCTGTTTTTT
CASSFREGTGELFF
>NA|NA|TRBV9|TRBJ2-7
TGTGCCAGCAGCAAACAGGCGGTTCAATACGAGCAGTACTTC
CASSKQAVQYEQYF
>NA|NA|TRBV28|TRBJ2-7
TGTGCCAGCTCCGACGCCAGTGAACCCTACGAGCAGTACTTC
CASSDASEPYEQYF
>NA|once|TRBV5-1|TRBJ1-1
TGCGCCAGCAGCCCGGGAGGCGCGAAGAGGGAAACTGAAGCTTTCTTT
CASSPGGAKRETEAFF
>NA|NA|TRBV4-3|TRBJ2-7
TGCGCCAGCAGCCTGAGGCACACGAGCTCCTACGAGCAGTACTTC
CASSLRHTSSYEQYF
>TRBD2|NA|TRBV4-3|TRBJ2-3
TGCGCCAGCAGCCACGGGACTAGCACTACAGATACGCAGTATTTT
CASSHGTSTTDTQYF
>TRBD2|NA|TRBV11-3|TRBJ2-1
TGTGCCAGCAGCTTAGGGACTAGCGGGGGAGATGAGCAGTTCTTC
CASSLGTSGGDEQFF
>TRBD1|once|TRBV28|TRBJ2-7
TGTGCCAGCAGGGGGACAGGGACCTACGAGCAGTACTTC
CASRGTGTYEQYF
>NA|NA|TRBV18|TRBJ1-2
TGTGCCAGCTCACCACCCGGACAGAAGTCTTCTAGTGGCTACACCTTC
CASSPPGQKSSSGYTF
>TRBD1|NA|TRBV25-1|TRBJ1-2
TGTGCCAGCACAGGGGGCGCCGTAAACTATGGCTACACCTTC
CASTGGAVNYGYTF
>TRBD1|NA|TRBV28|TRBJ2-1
TGTGCCAGCAGCTTATGGACAGGGGTGGACCCGGGGGGAATCTTC
CASSLWTGVDPGGIF
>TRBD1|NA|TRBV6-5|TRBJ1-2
TGTGCCAGCAGCTCACAGGGGGCTATTGGCTACACCTTC
CASSSQGAIGYTF
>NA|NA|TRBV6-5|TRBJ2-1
TGTGCCAGCAGTTACTCGACAGGACTAGGGTACAATGAGCAGTTCTTC
CASSYSTGLGYNEQFF
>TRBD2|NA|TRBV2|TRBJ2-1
TGTGCCAGCAGTGAGTCACTAGCGAGACCCAATGAGCAGTTCTTC
CASSESLARPNEQFF
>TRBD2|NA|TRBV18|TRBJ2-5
TGTGCCAGCTCACCTCTAGCGGGAGGCGTTCAAGAGACCCAGTACTTC
CASSPLAGGVQETQYF
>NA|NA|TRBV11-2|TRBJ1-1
TGTGCCAGCAGCTTAGAAATAGCAGAAGCTTTCTTT
CASSLEIAEAFF